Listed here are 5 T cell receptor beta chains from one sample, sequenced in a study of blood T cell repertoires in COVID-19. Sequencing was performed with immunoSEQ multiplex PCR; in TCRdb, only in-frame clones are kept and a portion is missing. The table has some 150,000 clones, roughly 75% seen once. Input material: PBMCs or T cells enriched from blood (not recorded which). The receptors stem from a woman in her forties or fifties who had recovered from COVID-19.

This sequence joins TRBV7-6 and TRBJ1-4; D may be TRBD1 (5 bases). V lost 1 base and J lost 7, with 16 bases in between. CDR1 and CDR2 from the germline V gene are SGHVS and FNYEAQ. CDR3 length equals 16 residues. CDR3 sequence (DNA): TGTGCCAGCAGCTTAGTTCCCAGGGCGGGGGGTGAAAAACTGTTTTTT. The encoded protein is CASSLVPRAGGEKLFF.

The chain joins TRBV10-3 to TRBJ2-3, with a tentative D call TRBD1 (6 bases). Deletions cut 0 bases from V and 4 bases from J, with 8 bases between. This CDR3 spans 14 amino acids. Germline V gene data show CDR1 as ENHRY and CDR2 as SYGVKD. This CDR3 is CAISESKGADTQYF. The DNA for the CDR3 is TGTGCCATCAGTGAGTCCAAGGGGGCAGATACGCAGTATTTT.

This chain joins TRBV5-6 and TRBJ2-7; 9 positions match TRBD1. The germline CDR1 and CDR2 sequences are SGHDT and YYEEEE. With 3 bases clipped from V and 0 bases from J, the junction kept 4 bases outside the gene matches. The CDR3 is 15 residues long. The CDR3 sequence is CASSSPGQGSYEQYF. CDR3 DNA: TGTGCCAGCAGCTCCCCGGGACAGGGCTCCTACGAGCAGTACTTC.

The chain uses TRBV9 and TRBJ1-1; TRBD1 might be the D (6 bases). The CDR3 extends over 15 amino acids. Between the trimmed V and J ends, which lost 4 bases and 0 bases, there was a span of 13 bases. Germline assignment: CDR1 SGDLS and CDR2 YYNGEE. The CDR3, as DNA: TGTGCCAGCAGCCCCCAGGGGACCATGAACACTGAAGCTTTCTTT. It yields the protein CASSPQGTMNTEAFF.

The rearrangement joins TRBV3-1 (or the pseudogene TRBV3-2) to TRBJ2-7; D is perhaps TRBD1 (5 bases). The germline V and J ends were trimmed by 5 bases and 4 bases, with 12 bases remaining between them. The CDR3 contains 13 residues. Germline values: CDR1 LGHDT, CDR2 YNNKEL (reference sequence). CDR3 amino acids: CASSKGALYEQYV. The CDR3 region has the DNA TGTGCCAGCAGCAAAGGGGCCCTATACGAGCAGTACGTC.